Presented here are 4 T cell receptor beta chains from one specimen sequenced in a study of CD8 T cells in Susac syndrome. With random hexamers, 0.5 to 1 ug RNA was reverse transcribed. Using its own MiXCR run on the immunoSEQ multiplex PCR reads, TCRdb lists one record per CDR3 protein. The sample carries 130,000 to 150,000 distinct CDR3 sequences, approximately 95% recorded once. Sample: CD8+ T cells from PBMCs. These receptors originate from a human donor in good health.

CDR3 DNA sequence: TGTGCCAGCAGCTTGCCGATGACGGTAGGGTATGGCTACACCTTC. Amino acid sequence: CASSLPMTVGYGYTF. The rearrangement links TRBV5-6 to TRBJ1-2, with D uncertain. Germline assignment: CDR1 SGHDT and CDR2 YYEEEE. The CDR3 is 15 amino acids. Trimming pared 1 base from V and 5 bases from J, leaving 15 bases between.

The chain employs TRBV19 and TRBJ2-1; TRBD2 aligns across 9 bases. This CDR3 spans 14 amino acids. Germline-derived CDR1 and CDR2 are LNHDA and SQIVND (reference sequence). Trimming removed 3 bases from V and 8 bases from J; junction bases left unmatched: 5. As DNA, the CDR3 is TGTGCCAGTAGTATGTTAGCGGGAGCCCATGAGCAGTTCTTC. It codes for CASSMLAGAHEQFF.

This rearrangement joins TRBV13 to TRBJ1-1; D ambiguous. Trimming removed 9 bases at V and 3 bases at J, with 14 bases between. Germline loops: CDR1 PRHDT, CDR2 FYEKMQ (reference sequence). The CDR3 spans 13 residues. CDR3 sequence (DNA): TGTGCCAGTATTACCTTGATGGACACTGAAGCTTTCTTT. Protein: CASITLMDTEAFF.

Here the CDR3 reads CSVEIANRKPYNEQFF. The CDR3 DNA is TGCAGCGTTGAGATAGCGAACAGGAAACCCTACAATGAGCAGTTCTTC. V gene TRBV29-1 combines with J gene TRBJ2-1, with D perhaps TRBD1 or TRBD2 (5 bases each). Trimming cost V 3 bases and J 2 bases, with 17 bases left between them. The CDR3 totals 16 residues. Germline values: CDR1 SQVTM, CDR2 ANQGSEA.